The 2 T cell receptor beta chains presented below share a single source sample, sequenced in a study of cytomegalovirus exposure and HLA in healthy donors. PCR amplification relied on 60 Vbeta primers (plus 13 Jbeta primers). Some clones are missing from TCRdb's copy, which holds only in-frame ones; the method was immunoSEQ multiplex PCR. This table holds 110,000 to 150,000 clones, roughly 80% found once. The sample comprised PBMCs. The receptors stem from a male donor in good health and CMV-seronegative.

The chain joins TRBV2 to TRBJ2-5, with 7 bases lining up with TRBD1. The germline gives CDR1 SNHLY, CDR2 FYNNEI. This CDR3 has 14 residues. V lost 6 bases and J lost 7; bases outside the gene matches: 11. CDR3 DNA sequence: TGTGCCAGCAGCGCCGGGACAGCCACTGGGACCCAGTACTTC. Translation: CASSAGTATGTQYF.

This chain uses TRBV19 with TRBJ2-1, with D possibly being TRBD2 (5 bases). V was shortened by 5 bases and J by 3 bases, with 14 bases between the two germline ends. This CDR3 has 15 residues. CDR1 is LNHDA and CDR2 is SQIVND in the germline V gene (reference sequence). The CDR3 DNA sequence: TGTGCCAGTAGTCCCGACTACTCGGTCTACAATGAGCAGTTCTTC. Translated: CASSPDYSVYNEQFF.